Reported below is one T cell receptor (beta chain). Original handling: Quantification of nucleated cells was approximated via reference gene primer amplification. Libraries were prepared by immunoSEQ multiplex PCR; TCRdb keeps only in-frame clonotypes and omits some of them. V and J calls plus clone size are reproduced from that table; the DNA served to infer D and trimming. Counted here are roughly 86,000 clones, around 87% occurring once; the ten biggest clones make up under 6%. This record belongs to a study of blood T cell repertoires in COVID-19. About the research overall: From the United States, Italy and Spain came samples of acute and convalescent COVID-19. PBMCs, B-cell-depleted T cells, or T cells provided the cDNA or gDNA that made up the material.

The CDR3 extends over 15 amino acids. V lost 6 bases and J lost 4; bases outside the gene matches: 8. The germline V gene has CDR1 SGHVS and CDR2 FNYEAQ. Source material: peripheral blood. The source of this sequence is a man aged 40-50 years with acute or convalescent COVID-19. V gene TRBV7-6 combines with J gene TRBJ1-4, with TRBD1 identical over 7 bases. The CDR3 DNA follows: TGTGCCAGCAGATCCGGACAGGTCTATAATGAAAAACTGTTTTTT. It translates to CASRSGQVYNEKLFF.